These 31 T cell receptor beta chains came from one sample sequenced in a study of breast tumors, draining lymph nodes, adjacent tissues. TCRdb passed the multiplex PCR reads through MiXCR, listing each CDR3 protein once. The table lists some 200,000 distinct CDR3 sequences, around 29% of them singletons, with around 4.5% in the top ten. The lymph nodes were axillary draining lymph nodes from breast cancer patients. The sample comprised axillary lymph node tissue. The source of these receptors is a female donor with breast cancer. Some clones in this sample may be carry-over from other donors' samples.

This clonotype was observed many times. This chain joins TRBV19 and TRBJ1-3; tentative D call: TRBD1 (6 bases). The CDR3 is made up of 13 amino acids. Germline V gene sequence: CDR1 LNHDA, CDR2 SQIVND (reference sequence). V lost 11 bases, J lost 1 base, and 12 bases lay in between. CDR3 region: CAGYRASGNTIYF. As DNA, the CDR3 is TGTGCCGGATACAGGGCTTCTGGAAACACCATATATTTT. Supplemented by reference TRBV19 and TRBJ1-3, the full variable domain reads DGGITQSPKYLFRKEGQNVTLSCEQNLNHDAMYWYRQDPGQGLRLIYYSQIVNDFQKGDIAEGYSVSREKKESFPLTVTSAQKNPTAFYLCAGYRASGNTIYFGEGSWLTVV.

To note about this clonotype: This may be a read error, as it is one base from a much larger clone. The V call is TRBV19, the J call TRBJ2-1; maybe TRBD2 (5 bases). V lost 4 bases and J lost 2, with 15 bases in between. Germline CDR1 is LNHDA and CDR2 is SQIVND (reference sequence). The CDR3 spans 16 residues. In nucleotides, the CDR3 is TGTGCCAGTAGTAACCTCGGGGTTGGCCCCTACAATGAGCAGTTCTTC. It translates to CASSNLGVGPYNEQFF. Variable domain in full (rest from reference TRBV19 and TRBJ2-1): DGGITQSPKYLFRKEGQNVTLSCEQNLNHDAMYWYRQDPGQGLRLIYYSQIVNDFQKGDIAEGYSVSREKKESFPLTVTSAQKNPTAFYLCASSNLGVGPYNEQFFGPGTRLTVL.

The chain uses TRBV7-9 and TRBJ2-7, with D tentatively TRBD1 or TRBD2 (7 bases each). This CDR3 has 14 residues. Germline V lookup: CDR1 SEHNR, CDR2 FQNEAQ (reference sequence). The germline V and J ends were trimmed by 8 bases and 4 bases, with 18 bases remaining between them. The CDR3 loop reads CASGWEGARYEQYF. For the CDR3, the DNA is TGTGCCAGCGGTTGGGAGGGGGCAAGGTACGAGCAGTACTTC.

Here the CDR3 DNA reads TGTGCCAGCAGCTCGACTAGCGGGAAGACCTACGAGCAGTACTTC. Its protein is CASSSTSGKTYEQYF. The chain is built from TRBV7-8 and TRBJ2-7; TRBD2 aligns across 11 bases. The CDR3 contains 15 residues. Trimming removed 4 bases from V and 2 bases from J; junction bases left unmatched: 4. CDR1 and CDR2 (germline): SGHVS, FQNEAQ.

The CDR3 coding sequence is TGTGCCAGCAGTTTAGGGACTAGAGTAGGCGGCTACGAGCAGTACTTC. This codes for CASSLGTRVGGYEQYF. The J gene is TRBJ2-7, the V gene TRBV12-3 or TRBV12-4, with TRBD2 identical over 7 bases. Losses at the gene ends were 1 base for V and 3 bases for J; bases not matched to a gene: 9. The CDR3 consists of 16 residues.

This clonotype was seen ten or more times. This chain links TRBV20-1 with TRBJ1-4, with D unclear. V was cut by 0 bases and J by 5 bases, with 4 bases left in between. Germline V gives CDR1 DFQATT, CDR2 SNEGSKA (reference sequence). There are 12 residues in the CDR3. CDR3 region: CSARERNEKLFF. The CDR3 DNA reads as TGCAGTGCTAGAGAGAGAAATGAAAAACTGTTTTTT.

This rearrangement joins TRBV11-3 to TRBJ2-2; no clear D. V gave up 6 bases and J gave up 4 bases, with 6 bases separating them. CDR3 size: 12 residues. Germline V gives CDR1 SGHNT, CDR2 YENEEA. The CDR3 coding sequence is TGTGCCAGCAGGGCGAGCACCGGGGAGCTGTTTTTT. Its protein is CASRASTGELFF.

This clonotype was seen repeatedly, ten times or more. The chain combines TRBV19 with TRBJ2-7; D is unresolved. CDR1 and CDR2 (germline): LNHDA, SQIVND (reference sequence). This CDR3 spans 13 amino acids. V was cut by 1 base and J by 7 bases, with 11 bases left in between. For the CDR3, the DNA is TGTGCCAGTAGTATAGTGGGCGCCGGGGAGCAGTACTTC. Encoded protein: CASSIVGAGEQYF.

This clonotype was seen repeatedly, ten times or more. This rearrangement joins TRBV3-1 to TRBJ1-2; perhaps TRBD1 as D (6 bases). Germline assignment: CDR1 LGHDT and CDR2 YNNKEL (reference sequence). With 2 bases removed from V and 4 bases from J, the gap between germline ends came to 8 bases. There are 13 residues in the CDR3. The chain's CDR3 is CASSQSTGYGYTF. The CDR3 bases are TGTGCCAGCAGCCAATCGACAGGCTATGGCTACACCTTC.

The V gene is TRBV6-5, the J gene TRBJ1-3; no clear D. V lost 5 bases, J lost 4 bases, and 15 bases lay in between. Germline lookup yields CDR1 MNHEY and CDR2 SVGAGI. The CDR3 has 15 residues. The CDR3 is CASSHRAEEGNTIYF. CDR3 bases: TGTGCCAGCAGTCACCGGGCAGAGGAGGGAAACACCATATATTTT.

This clonotype appeared many times. J is TRBJ2-6 and V is TRBV7-3, with D perhaps matching TRBD1 (6 bases). The germline CDR1 and CDR2 sequences are SGHTA and FQGTGA. Trimming pared 5 bases from V and 0 bases from J, leaving 14 bases between. There are 17 residues in the CDR3. The DNA for the CDR3 is TGTGCCAGCAGCCCCCCAGGGGCCCGCTCTGGGGCCAACGTCCTGACTTTC. The encoded protein is CASSPPGARSGANVLTF.

This clonotype has ten or more counts. The CDR3 DNA reads as TGTGCCAGCCGGACCGAGCGGAGCACAGATACGCAGTATTTT. This encodes CASRTERSTDTQYF. The V gene is TRBV2, the J gene TRBJ2-3, with D perhaps TRBD2 (5 bases). The CDR3 consists of 14 residues. In germline, CDR1 is SNHLY, CDR2 FYNNEI. Trimming cost V 8 bases and J 0 bases, with 12 bases left between them.

This clonotype was detected a few times. A single base separates this from a much larger clone, so it may be a read error. The CDR3 region has the DNA TGCGCCAGCAGCTTCGGACAGGGAGGTCACCCCCAGCATTTT. Translated: CASSFGQGGHPQHF. This chain connects TRBV5-1 to TRBJ1-5, with 8 bases fitting TRBD1. The CDR3 has 14 residues. Germline assignment: CDR1 SGHRS and CDR2 YFSETQ. With 2 bases clipped from V and 10 bases from J, the junction kept 8 bases outside the gene matches.

This clonotype was counted many times. This sequence joins TRBV20-1 and TRBJ1-6; D is undetermined. The CDR3 is 13 amino acids. The germline V gene encodes CDR1 DFQATT and CDR2 SNEGSKA (reference sequence). Trimming took off 7 bases at V and 5 bases at J, with 12 bases between the two ends. The CDR3 DNA is TGCAGTGTATACATACACCATAATTCACCCCTCCACTTT. Encoded protein: CSVYIHHNSPLHF.

Comments on this clonotype: Just one base apart from a much larger clone, this may be a read error. This chain connects TRBV13 to TRBJ2-2, with D perhaps matching TRBD1 or TRBD2 (5 bases each). There are 13 residues in the CDR3. V lost 8 bases and J lost 4, with 11 bases in between. CDR1 and CDR2 from the germline V gene are PRHDT and FYEKMQ (reference sequence). The chain's CDR3 is CASGDPSTGELFF. The CDR3 DNA reads as TGTGCCAGCGGGGACCCGAGCACCGGGGAGCTGTTTTTT.

As regards this clonotype: This sequence may be a read error, since a much larger clone differs from it by one base. As the CDR3 is not closed by the conserved phenylalanine or tryptophan, this likely results from a read error. This chain links TRBV5-5 with TRBJ2-1; D is unresolved. Between the trimmed V and J ends, which lost 2 bases and 0 bases, there was a span of 9 bases. Per the germline V gene, CDR1 is SGHKS and CDR2 is YYEKEE (reference sequence). This CDR3 has 15 amino acids. CDR3 nucleotide sequence: TGTGCCAGCAGCTTAGCAGATAGCTCCTACAATGAGCAGTTCCTC. Translating it yields CASSLADSSYNEQFL.

This clonotype came up many times. This chain joins TRBV12-5 and TRBJ2-1, with 7 bases aligning to TRBD2. The CDR3 is 14 amino acids. The V segment lost 4 bases and the J segment 7 bases; nucleotides outside the gene matches: 7. Germline CDR1 LGHNT, CDR2 FRNRAP. The CDR3 DNA follows: TGTGCTAGTGGTTCGTCCGGGAGGCAGAATGAGCAGTTCTTC. This encodes CASGSSGRQNEQFF.

J is TRBJ1-1 and V is TRBV5-1, with D perhaps TRBD1 (6 bases). CDR3 length: 17 amino acids. Germline lookup yields CDR1 SGHRS and CDR2 YFSETQ. Trimming took off 0 bases at V and 0 bases at J, with 15 bases between the two ends. The CDR3 reads CASSLGGGGEVNTEAFF. The CDR3 coding sequence is TGCGCCAGCAGCTTGGGGGGGGGCGGAGAAGTGAACACTGAAGCTTTCTTT.

This clonotype was detected only a few times. This may be a read error: a much more frequent sequence differs by one nucleotide. This chain joins TRBV20-1 and TRBJ2-1; unclear D gene. The CDR3 has 12 amino acids. Germline lookup yields CDR1 DFQATT and CDR2 SNEGSKA (reference sequence). The DNA of the CDR3 is TGCAGTGCTAGAACACAGAACAATGAGCCGTTCTTC. This codes for CSARTQNNEPFF.

This clonotype was observed at least ten times. The chain uses TRBV11-2 and TRBJ2-1; 11 positions agree with TRBD2. With 3 bases clipped from V and 4 bases from J, the junction kept 8 bases outside the gene matches. Per the germline V gene, CDR1 is SGHAT and CDR2 is FQNNGV. The CDR3 runs to 17 residues. The CDR3 coding sequence is TGTGCCAGCAGCTTCGCGGTAGCGGGAGGGGTTTACAATGAGCAGTTCTTC. Translating it yields CASSFAVAGGVYNEQFF.

As concerns this clonotype: This CDR3 is missing its conserved last phenylalanine or tryptophan, likely due to a read error. The V and J genes are TRBV6-6 and TRBJ1-3; the D is unclear. Germline CDR1 and CDR2: MNHNY and SVGAGI (reference sequence). Trimming removed 5 bases at V and 0 bases at J, with 14 bases between. This CDR3 comprises 16 residues. Written as DNA, the CDR3 is TGTGCCAGCAGTAAGATCGACACTAGCTCTGGAAACACCATATATTCT. Protein product: CASSKIDTSSGNTIYS.

The chain uses TRBV6-2 or TRBV6-3 and TRBJ2-7, with D possibly matching TRBD1 (7 bases). Germline lookup yields CDR1 MNHEY and CDR2 SVGEGT. The CDR3 length is 17 residues. The ends were cut back, 2 bases at V and 7 bases at J, with 24 bases in the middle. The CDR3 DNA reads TGTGCCAGCAGTTACCCGTCCCTTAATACAGGGGCGGGGGAGCAGTACTTC. This encodes CASSYPSLNTGAGEQYF.

This clonotype was picked up a small number of times. The V call is TRBV10-3, the J call TRBJ1-1, with D possibly matching TRBD1 (6 bases). The CDR3 has 14 residues. Germline assignment: CDR1 ENHRY and CDR2 SYGVKD. V dropped 2 bases and J dropped 5 bases, with 12 bases sitting between them. DNA of the CDR3: TGTGCCATCAGTGAGACCCCAGGGGAGACTGAAGCTTTCTTT. Its translation is CAISETPGETEAFF.

This clonotype was found many times. The chain links TRBV9 to TRBJ2-5; 11 nucleotides align to TRBD2. This CDR3 contains 14 residues. Per germline, CDR1 SGDLS and CDR2 YYNGEE. The junction had 1 base not matched to a gene; V was cut back by 3 bases and J by 3 bases. The DNA for the CDR3 is TGTGCCAGCAGCGCGGGACTAGCGGAAGAGACCCAGTACTTC. Translation: CASSAGLAEETQYF.

Ten or more counts support this clonotype. V gene TRBV5-1 combines with J gene TRBJ2-3, with TRBD2 matching 11 bases. The germline V gene has CDR1 SGHRS and CDR2 YFSETQ. CDR3 length: 17 residues. V lost 0 bases, J lost 0 bases, and 3 bases stayed unmatched. CDR3 loop: CASSLGTSGPSTDTQYF. As DNA, the CDR3 is TGCGCCAGCAGCTTGGGGACTAGCGGGCCCAGCACAGATACGCAGTATTTT.

V is TRBV3-1 and J is TRBJ2-7; either TRBD1 or TRBD2 may fit D (5 bases each). Germline V lookup: CDR1 LGHDT, CDR2 YNNKEL (reference sequence). The V and J ends lost 1 base and 6 bases respectively, with 16 bases between them. The CDR3 runs to 15 residues. The CDR3 sequence: CASSQVWRGAGEQYF. As DNA, the CDR3 is TGTGCCAGCAGCCAAGTTTGGAGAGGGGCAGGCGAGCAGTACTTC.

Many counts were recorded for this clonotype. J is TRBJ1-3 and V is TRBV2; tentatively, D is TRBD1 (6 bases). The CDR3 runs to 16 residues. V was cut by 2 bases and J by 0 bases, with 11 bases left in between. Per germline, CDR1 SNHLY and CDR2 FYNNEI. The CDR3 sequence is CASSERTANSGNTIYF. The CDR3 DNA reads TGTGCCAGCAGTGAAAGGACAGCCAACTCTGGAAACACCATATATTTT.

V is TRBV9 and J is TRBJ1-2, with D perhaps TRBD1 (5 bases). The CDR3 spans 13 residues. V was clipped by 0 bases and J by 12 bases, with 15 bases between them. Per the germline V gene, CDR1 is SGDLS and CDR2 is YYNGEE. In DNA form, the CDR3 reads TGTGCCAGCAGCGTAGTGGGGCTCTCTGGAAACACCTTC. Residues: CASSVVGLSGNTF.

In regard to this clonotype: The missing conserved phenylalanine or tryptophan at the end of this CDR3 makes a read error likely. The limits of the CDR3 on the DNA are not certain, so only TCRdb's listed CDR3 is given. CDR3 sequence reads: CASSVGQGNSPLQS. The chain couples TRBV9 to TRBJ1-6; the DNA was not compared with TRBD1, the D call given in the table. The CDR3 numbers 14 amino acids, ends counted. CDR1 SGDLS and CDR2 YYNGEE come from the germline V gene.

This clonotype was recorded at least ten times. A much larger clone is a single base away; this may be a read error. It is unclear where the CDR3 begins or ends on the DNA, so no DNA is shown, and the CDR3 is as TCRdb lists it. The rearrangement links TRBV20-1 to TRBJ1-2. Per germline, CDR1 DFQATT and CDR2 SNEGSKA (reference sequence). The CDR3 is made up of 12 amino acids, end residues included. The CDR3 spells CSASGWGYGSTF.

V and J are TRBV24-1 and TRBJ2-7; D ambiguous. The CDR3 is made up of 14 amino acids. CDR1 and CDR2 from the germline V gene are KGHDR and SFDVKD. Trimming removed 2 bases at V and 6 bases at J, with 13 bases between. The CDR3 bases are TGTGCCACCAGTGATTCAGGACGCCGTTTCGAGCAGTACTTC. The encoded protein is CATSDSGRRFEQYF.